This T cell receptor beta chain was profiled in a study of response to subunit inactivated influenza vaccine. Germline lookup yields CDR1 SEHNR and CDR2 FQNEAQ (reference sequence). Trimming took 5 bases from V and 5 from J, leaving 12 bases between them. The CDR3 is made up of 13 amino acids. TCRdb reprocessed the RT-PCR reads via MiXCR and lists one record per CDR3 protein. The sample shows approximately 290,000 distinct CDR3 sequences, approximately 20% of them seen only once. The TCR comes from a man between 50 and 75 years old who received an inactivated influenza vaccine. The specimen was PBMCs from blood, collected approximately 20 months after vaccination. This chain joins TRBV7-9 and TRBJ1-2, with unresolved D. CDR3 in DNA: TGTGCCAGCAGCGCCGGACTGAATTATGGCTACACCTTC. Encoded protein: CASSAGLNYGYTF.